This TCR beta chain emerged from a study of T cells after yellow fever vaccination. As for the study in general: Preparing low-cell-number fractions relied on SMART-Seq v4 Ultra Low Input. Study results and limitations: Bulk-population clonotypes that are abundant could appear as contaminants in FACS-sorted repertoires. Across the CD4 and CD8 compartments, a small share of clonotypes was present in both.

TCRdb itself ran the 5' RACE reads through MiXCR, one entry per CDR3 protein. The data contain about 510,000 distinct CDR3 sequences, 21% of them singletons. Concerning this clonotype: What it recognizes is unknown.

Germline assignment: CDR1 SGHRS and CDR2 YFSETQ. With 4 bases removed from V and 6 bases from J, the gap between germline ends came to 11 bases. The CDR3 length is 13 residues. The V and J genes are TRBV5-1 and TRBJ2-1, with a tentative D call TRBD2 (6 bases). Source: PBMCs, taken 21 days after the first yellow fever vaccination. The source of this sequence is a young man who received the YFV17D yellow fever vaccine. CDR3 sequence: CASSPDGGNEQFF. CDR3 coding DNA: TGCGCCAGCAGCCCGGACGGGGGCAATGAGCAGTTCTTC.